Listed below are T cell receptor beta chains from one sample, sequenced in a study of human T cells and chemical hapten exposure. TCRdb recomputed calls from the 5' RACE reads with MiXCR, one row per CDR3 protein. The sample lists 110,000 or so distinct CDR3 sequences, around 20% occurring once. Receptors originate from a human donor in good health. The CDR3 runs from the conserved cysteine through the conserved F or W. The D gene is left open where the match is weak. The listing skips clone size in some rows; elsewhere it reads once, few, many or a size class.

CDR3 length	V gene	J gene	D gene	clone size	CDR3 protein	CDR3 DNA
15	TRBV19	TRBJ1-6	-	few	CASSMEEWGNSPLHF	TGTGCCAGTAGTATGGAAGAGTGGGGTAATTCACCCCTCCACTTT
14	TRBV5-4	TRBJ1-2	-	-	CASSRTLSNYGYTF	TGTGCCAGCAGCCGGACACTCTCTAACTATGGCTACACCTTC
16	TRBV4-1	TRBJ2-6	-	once	CASSLGYLSGANVLTF	TGCGCCAGCAGCCTAGGGTACCTCTCTGGGGCCAACGTCCTGACTTTC
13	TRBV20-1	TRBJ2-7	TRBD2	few	CSAPASGRGEQYF	TGCAGTGCTCCGGCTAGCGGGAGAGGCGAGCAGTACTTC
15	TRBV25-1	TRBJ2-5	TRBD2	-	CASSQFGRRGETQYF	TGTGCCAGCTCACAGTTCGGGAGGAGGGGAGAGACCCAGTACTTC
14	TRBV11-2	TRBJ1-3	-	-	CASSLAGTGNTIYF	TGTGCCAGCAGCTTAGCAGGGACTGGAAACACCATATATTTT
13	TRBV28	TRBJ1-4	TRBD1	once	CASGQGEIEKLFF	TGTGCCAGCGGACAGGGGGAAATTGAAAAACTGTTTTTT
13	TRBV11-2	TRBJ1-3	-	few	CASGPVSGNTIYF	TGTGCCAGCGGCCCCGTCTCTGGAAACACCATATATTTT
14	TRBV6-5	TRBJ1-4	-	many	CASSYEQRGEKLFF	TGTGCCAGCAGTTACGAACAGAGGGGGGAAAAACTGTTTTTT
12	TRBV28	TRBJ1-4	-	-	CASSGVTGKLFF	TGTGCCAGCTCTGGGGTGACGGGAAAACTGTTTTTT
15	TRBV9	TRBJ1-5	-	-	CASSVGGDSNQPQHF	TGTGCCAGCAGCGTAGGCGGAGATAGCAATCAGCCCCAGCATTTT
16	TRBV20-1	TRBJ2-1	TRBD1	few	CSSYSIAGTENNEQFF	TGCAGTTCCTATTCAATCGCCGGGACAGAAAACAATGAGCAGTTCTTC
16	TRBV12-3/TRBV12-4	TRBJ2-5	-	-	CASSSGGDRAQETQYF	TGTGCCAGCAGCTCAGGCGGGGACAGAGCCCAAGAGACCCAGTACTTC
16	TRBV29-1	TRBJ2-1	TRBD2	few	CSVGRTGAGGGTEQFF	TGCAGCGTGGGACGAACCGGGGCGGGAGGTGGTACTGAGCAGTTCTTC
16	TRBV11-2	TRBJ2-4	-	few	CASSSTWRGAKNIQYF	TGTGCCAGCAGCTCTACGTGGCGAGGAGCCAAAAACATTCAGTACTTC
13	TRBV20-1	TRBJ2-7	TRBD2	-	CSASSSGMYEQYF	TGCAGTGCTAGTTCCAGCGGGATGTACGAGCAGTACTTC
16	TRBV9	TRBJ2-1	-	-	CASSLVVWDPYNEQFF	TGTGCCAGCAGCCTAGTGGTCTGGGATCCCTACAATGAGCAGTTCTTC
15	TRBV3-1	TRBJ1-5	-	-	CASSQQKDSNQPQHF	TGTGCCAGCAGCCAGCAGAAGGACAGCAATCAGCCCCAGCATTTT
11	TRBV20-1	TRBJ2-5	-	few	CSGQLQETQYF	TGCAGTGGCCAGCTCCAAGAGACCCAGTACTTC
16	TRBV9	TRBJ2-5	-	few	CASSVTGARGQETQYF	TGTGCCAGCAGCGTAACGGGCGCAAGGGGGCAAGAGACCCAGTACTTC
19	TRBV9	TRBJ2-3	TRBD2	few	CASSVEAGARTRTTDTQYF	TGTGCCAGCAGCGTAGAAGCGGGAGCCCGGACGCGGACCACAGATACGCAGTATTTT
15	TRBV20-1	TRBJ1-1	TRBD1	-	CSARGSIGGQTEAFF	TGCAGTGCTAGAGGGTCAATAGGGGGCCAAACTGAAGCTTTCTTT
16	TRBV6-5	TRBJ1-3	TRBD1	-	CASSSDRAPSGNTIYF	TGTGCCAGCAGTTCTGACAGGGCCCCCTCTGGAAACACCATATATTTT
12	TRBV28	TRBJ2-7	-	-	CASSLAGDMPNF	TGTGCCAGCAGCCTTGCGGGGGACATGCCGAACTTC
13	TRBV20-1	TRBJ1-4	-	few	CSASYGANEKLFF	TGCAGTGCTAGTTACGGGGCTAATGAAAAACTGTTTTTT
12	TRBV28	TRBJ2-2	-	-	CASRLLTGELFF	TGTGCCAGCAGACTTCTAACCGGGGAGCTGTTTTTT
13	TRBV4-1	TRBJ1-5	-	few	CASSPRQNQPQHF	TGCGCCAGCAGCCCTCGACAGAATCAGCCCCAGCATTTT
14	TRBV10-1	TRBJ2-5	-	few	CASSDRIARETQYF	TGCGCCAGCAGTGATCGAATAGCGCGGGAGACCCAGTACTTC
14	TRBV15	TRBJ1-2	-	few	CATSRADGAPGYTF	TGTGCCACCAGCAGAGCGGACGGAGCCCCTGGCTACACCTTC
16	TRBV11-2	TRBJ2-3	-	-	CASSLGLAIGTDTQYF	TGTGCCAGCAGCTTAGGGCTAGCTATCGGCACAGATACGCAGTATTTT
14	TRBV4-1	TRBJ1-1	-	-	CASSQPGINTEAFF	TGCGCCAGCAGCCAGCCAGGAATTAACACTGAAGCTTTCTTT
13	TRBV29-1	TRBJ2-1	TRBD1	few	CSVERGTGTEQFF	TGCAGCGTTGAAAGGGGGACAGGGACTGAGCAGTTCTTC
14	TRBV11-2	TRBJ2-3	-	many	CASSLDRGPDTQYF	TGTGCCAGCAGCTTAGATCGGGGGCCGGATACGCAGTATTTT
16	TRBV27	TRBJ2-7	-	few	CASSLEGSHYPNEQYF	TGTGCCAGCAGTTTAGAGGGGAGCCACTACCCGAACGAGCAGTACTTC
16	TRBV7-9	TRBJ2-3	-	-	CASSVGRRGTADTQYF	TGTGCCAGCAGCGTCGGGCGCCGTGGGACCGCAGATACGCAGTATTTT
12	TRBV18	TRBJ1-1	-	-	CASSLSRGEAFF	TGTGCCAGCTCACTATCCCGGGGTGAAGCTTTCTTT
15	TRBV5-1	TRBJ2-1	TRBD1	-	CASSPLQGTYNEQFF	TGCGCCAGCAGCCCATTACAGGGGACCTACAATGAGCAGTTCTTC
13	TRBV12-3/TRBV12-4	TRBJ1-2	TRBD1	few	CASSSGGYYGYTF	TGTGCCAGCAGTTCAGGGGGCTACTATGGCTACACCTTC